One and the same sample provided the 23 T cell receptor beta chains below, sequenced in a study of blood T cell repertoires in COVID-19. Only in-frame clones appear in the TCRdb table, and some are missing; sequencing was by immunoSEQ multiplex PCR. The table lists over 300,000 clones, 85% to 90% of them singletons, with around 7% in the top ten. Sequencing input: peripheral blood. The receptors derive from a man aged 18 to 29 with active or convalescent COVID-19.

The chain links TRBV4-2 to TRBJ2-7; no clear D gene. Trimming removed 0 bases from V and 4 bases from J, with 10 bases in between. This CDR3 has 14 amino acids. Germline CDR1 reads LGHNA; CDR2 reads YNFKEQ. The CDR3 loop is CASSQEELGYEQYF. The CDR3 region has the DNA TGTGCCAGCAGCCAAGAGGAACTCGGGTACGAGCAGTACTTC.

The genes are TRBV27 and TRBJ1-4, with D uncertain. CDR1 MNHEY and CDR2 SMNVEV come from the germline V gene (reference sequence). The CDR3 is 15 residues long. V lost 2 bases and J lost 4, with 11 bases in between. For the CDR3, the DNA is TGTGCCAGCAGTTTAAAGTGGACTGGTAATGAAAAACTGTTTTTT. This codes for CASSLKWTGNEKLFF.

The chain carries TRBV6-5 and TRBJ2-1, with 8 bases that match TRBD2. This CDR3 has 15 residues. Per the germline V gene, CDR1 is MNHEY and CDR2 is SVGAGI. V shed 5 bases, J shed 3 bases, and the junction held 6 bases outside the gene matches. The CDR3 nucleotides read TGTGCCAGCAGTAATAGCGGGACTGACTACAATGAGCAGTTCTTC. It codes for CASSNSGTDYNEQFF.

The chain couples TRBV5-1 to TRBJ2-3; D not resolved. The CDR3 has 15 amino acids. V lost 5 bases and J 2 bases, leaving 15 bases between the germline ends. In germline, CDR1 is SGHRS, CDR2 YFSETQ. CDR3 nucleotide sequence: TGCGCCAGCAGGACACTCCCTTCTGCCACAGATACGCAGTATTTT. It translates to CASRTLPSATDTQYF.

This chain links TRBV12-2 with TRBJ1-2; TRBD1 is the table's D call, not checked against the DNA. TRBV12-2 is a documented pseudogene. The CDR3 is 17 amino acids. CDR3 nucleotides: TGTGCAAGTCGCTTAGCGCGTCTAGGACAAGGAAACTATGGCTACACCTTC. It specifies CASRLARLGQGNYGYTF.

V usage is TRBV4-2 and J usage is TRBJ1-1; 10 bases are a match to TRBD1. This CDR3 has 15 residues. Germline V gene data show CDR1 as LGHNA and CDR2 as YNFKEQ. The V segment lost 4 bases and the J segment 6 bases; nucleotides outside the gene matches: 8. CDR3 sequence: CASSPTDRGDSEAFF. The DNA of the CDR3 is TGTGCCAGCAGCCCCACGGACAGGGGGGATTCTGAAGCTTTCTTT.

J is TRBJ2-1 and V is TRBV7-9; 9 bases align to TRBD2. The CDR3 consists of 16 residues. Unmatched junction bases numbered 10, after V lost 7 bases and J lost 3 bases. Germline V gene data show CDR1 as SEHNR and CDR2 as FQNEAQ (reference sequence). The CDR3 DNA sequence: TGTGCCAGCATCGCCCGGCGGGAGGGTAGCTACAATGAGCAGTTCTTC. It specifies CASIARREGSYNEQFF.

The chain is built from TRBV25-1 and TRBJ2-4, with 7 nucleotides matching TRBD2. Germline loops: CDR1 MGHDK, CDR2 SYGVNS. The V segment lost 3 bases and the J segment 6 bases; nucleotides outside the gene matches: 2. This CDR3 region has 13 residues. CDR3 protein: CASSELAANIQYF. The CDR3 DNA follows: TGTGCCAGCAGTGAGCTAGCGGCAAACATTCAGTACTTC.

The V call is TRBV20-1, the J call TRBJ1-2, with D unresolved. The germline V and J ends were trimmed by 5 bases and 6 bases, with 10 bases remaining between them. This CDR3 region has 11 residues. Germline V gives CDR1 DFQATT, CDR2 SNEGSKA (reference sequence). CDR3 sequence: CSASLRDGYTF. In nucleotides, the CDR3 is TGCAGTGCTTCCCTTCGGGATGGCTACACCTTC.

The count of this clone is one. Additional DNA sequences in this sample encode the identical CDR3. This chain uses TRBV12-3 or TRBV12-4 with TRBJ2-7; tentatively, D is TRBD1 (6 bases). The germline V and J ends were trimmed by 3 bases and 4 bases, with 7 bases remaining between them. The length of the CDR3 is 12 residues. The CDR3 spells CASSLQGYEQYF. The CDR3 region has the DNA TGTGCCAGCAGTTTGCAGGGGTACGAGCAGTACTTC.

This clone was found once. It is unclear where the CDR3 begins or ends on the DNA, so no DNA is shown, and the CDR3 is as TCRdb lists it. This chain joins TRBV11-3 and TRBJ1-5; whether TRBD1, the table's D call, matches the DNA was not checked. Germline V lookup: CDR1 SGHNT, CDR2 YENEEA. Termini included, the CDR3 measures 18 amino acids. The CDR3 spells CASSFGPGGGPSNQPQHF.

This chain joins TRBV20-1 and TRBJ1-2; D remains ambiguous. Trimming took 3 bases from V and 4 from J, leaving 6 bases between them. The CDR3 is 11 amino acids. Germline V gene sequence: CDR1 DFQATT, CDR2 SNEGSKA (reference sequence). The CDR3 bases are TGCAGTGCTAGTTTCGGCTATGGCTACACCTTC. It encodes CSASFGYGYTF.

The rearrangement links TRBV7-2 to TRBJ1-1, with 11 bases aligning to TRBD1. Per the germline V gene, CDR1 is SGHTA and CDR2 is FQGNSA. This CDR3 is 15 amino acids long. Unmatched junction bases numbered 5, after V lost 1 base and J lost 7 bases. Here the CDR3 reads CASSLGGTGGIEAFF. In nucleotides, the CDR3 is TGTGCCAGCAGCTTAGGGGGGACAGGGGGTATTGAAGCTTTCTTT.

The V gene is TRBV6-5, the J gene TRBJ1-2, with 7 nucleotides matching TRBD1. Unmatched junction bases numbered 15, after V lost 6 bases and J lost 8 bases. Per the germline V gene, CDR1 is MNHEY and CDR2 is SVGAGI. The CDR3 totals 15 residues. Here the CDR3 DNA reads TGTGCCAGCAGACGGGAGACAGGGAGAATAAACGGCTACACCTTC. Its translation is CASRRETGRINGYTF.

V usage is TRBV5-1 and J usage is TRBJ2-1, with TRBD2 matching 8 bases. The trim removed 0 bases at V and 7 bases at J, leaving 9 bases unmatched. CDR1 and CDR2 from the germline V gene are SGHRS and YFSETQ. The CDR3 consists of 16 residues. CDR3 in DNA: TGCGCCAGCAGCTTGGCCAACGGGGGGGCCGGTAATGAGCAGTTCTTC. This sequence encodes CASSLANGGAGNEQFF.

J is TRBJ2-5 and V is TRBV10-3, with TRBD1 identical over 9 bases. V lost 6 bases and J lost 5; bases outside the gene matches: 4. This CDR3 contains 13 residues. The germline V gene encodes CDR1 ENHRY and CDR2 SYGVKD. The chain's CDR3 is CAIRGQGFETQYF. In DNA form, the CDR3 reads TGTGCCATCAGGGGACAGGGCTTCGAGACCCAGTACTTC.

The J gene is TRBJ1-4, the V gene TRBV19; D unresolved. V lost 6 bases, J lost 7 bases, and 15 bases lay in between. The CDR3 length is 14 residues. Germline V CDR1 and CDR2: LNHDA, SQIVND (reference sequence). The CDR3 DNA reads TGTGCCAGTAGGCCTCGGGGTTCGGTTGAAAAACTGTTTTTT. Encoded protein: CASRPRGSVEKLFF. Full variable domain (missing parts from reference TRBV19 and TRBJ1-4): DGGITQSPKYLFRKEGQNVTLSCEQNLNHDAMYWYRQDPGQGLRLIYYSQIVNDFQKGDIAEGYSVSREKKESFPLTVTSAQKNPTAFYLCASRPRGSVEKLFFGSGTQLSVL.

The rearrangement links TRBV27 to TRBJ2-7; 9 positions match TRBD2. The trim removed 5 bases at V and 2 bases at J, leaving 4 bases unmatched. This CDR3 region has 14 residues. Germline-derived CDR1 and CDR2 are MNHEY and SMNVEV (reference sequence). The CDR3 region has the DNA TGTGCCAGCAGTCTAGCGGGGCTTACCTACGAGCAGTACTTC. It codes for CASSLAGLTYEQYF.

The rearrangement links TRBV7-9 to TRBJ2-5; D may be TRBD1 (6 bases). The CDR3 has 12 amino acids. V lost 4 bases and J lost 7, with 10 bases in between. Germline-derived CDR1 and CDR2 are SEHNR and FQNEAQ (reference sequence). The CDR3 sequence: CASSSEQGTQYF. The CDR3 nucleotides read TGTGCCAGCAGCTCGGAACAGGGGACCCAGTACTTC.

J is TRBJ2-7 and V is TRBV9, with D tentatively TRBD2 (5 bases). Germline V gives CDR1 SGDLS, CDR2 YYNGEE. Trimming pared 0 bases from V and 5 bases from J, leaving 15 bases between. The CDR3 sequence is 15 residues long. CDR3 sequence (DNA): TGTGCCAGCAGCGTAGAGGGTCGGGGTGACCACGAGCAGTACTTC. Translation: CASSVEGRGDHEQYF.

DNA for the CDR3: TGTGCCAGTAGCCCGTCGCTAGCGGGGGGGGTAAATGAGCAGTTCTTC. The encoded protein is CASSPSLAGGVNEQFF. The chain links TRBV19 to TRBJ2-1; 12 bases are shared with TRBD2. The CDR3 spans 16 residues. V was pared by 6 bases and J by 7 bases, with 10 bases of the junction left unmatched. Germline V gene data show CDR1 as LNHDA and CDR2 as SQIVND (reference sequence). Full variable domain (remainder filled in from reference TRBV19 and TRBJ2-1): DGGITQSPKYLFRKEGQNVTLSCEQNLNHDAMYWYRQDPGQGLRLIYYSQIVNDFQKGDIAEGYSVSREKKESFPLTVTSAQKNPTAFYLCASSPSLAGGVNEQFFGPGTRLTVL.

The J gene is TRBJ2-7, the V gene TRBV5-6; 10 bases fit TRBD1. The V gene end was trimmed by 4 bases and the J gene end by 0 bases; junction bases not matched to a gene: 7. Germline V CDR1 and CDR2: SGHDT, YYEEEE. This CDR3 contains 16 residues. CDR3 in DNA: TGTGCCAGCAGCCTACGGCGGACAGGGGGCTCCTACGAGCAGTACTTC. This gives the protein CASSLRRTGGSYEQYF.

This clone appeared once. The chain combines TRBV14 with TRBJ1-5; tentative D call: TRBD1 (5 bases). Germline CDR1 reads SGHDN; CDR2 reads FVKESK. This CDR3 comprises 14 residues. Trimming took off 1 base at V and 6 bases at J, with 10 bases between the two ends. DNA for the CDR3: TGTGCCAGCAGCCAAGGACGCAGGGTTCAGCCCCAGCATTTT. Protein sequence: CASSQGRRVQPQHF. Full variable domain (outside the CDR3, taken from reference TRBV14 and TRBJ1-5): EAGVTQFPSHSVIEKGQTVTLRCDPISGHDNLYWYRRVMGKEIKFLLHFVKESKQDESGMPNNRFLAERTGGTYSTLKVQPAELEDSGVYFCASSQGRRVQPQHFGDGTRLSIL.